This TCR beta chain was obtained from a study of follicular helper T cells after annual influenza vaccination. At the level of the study: For some subjects, blood spans the 2013-2014, 2014-2015 and 2015-2016 annual vaccinations.

The time point denotes: 2014-2015 season, pre-vaccination. About this clone itself: Other nucleotide sequences in the sample specify the same CDR3.

TCRdb's table, derived via immunoSEQ multiplex PCR, lists solely in-frame clones and lacks some. The data show around 450 clones, with approximately 80% seen just once and around 5.1% held by the top ten. The sequence was collected from an adult who received the influenza vaccine. The sequencing used CXCR5+ CD38+ circulating T follicular helper cells from blood, collected on the day of influenza vaccination. The sample's subset: circulating Tfh, non-naive CD4+CXCR5+PD-1+ (ICOS+CD38+ or ICOS-CD38-).

CDR3 in amino acids: CASSYSPGPTDTQYF. CDR3 sequence (DNA): TGTGCCAGCAGTTACTCCCCAGGCCCTACAGATACGCAGTATTTT. The chain is built from TRBV6-5 and TRBJ2-3; D unresolved. Trimming shortened V by 0 bases and J by 3 bases, and 10 bases separated the two germline ends. CDR3 size: 15 residues. Germline CDR1 reads MNHEY; CDR2 reads SVGAGI.